Below, 19 T cell receptor beta chains from the same sample are listed, as sequenced in a study of T cell responses to AZD1222 COVID-19 vaccine. This table comes from immunoSEQ multiplex PCR, and its TCRdb copy is limited to in-frame clones, with some not included. The table lists 150,000 or so clones, about 90% of them singletons. Specimen: peripheral blood, collected 28 days after the second dose of the MenACWY control vaccine. These receptors all stem from an adult who received the MenACWY meningococcal vaccine as a control.

This clone appeared a single time. V is TRBV29-1 and J is TRBJ1-1; 9 positions agree with TRBD1. Germline loops: CDR1 SQVTM, CDR2 ANQGSEA. This CDR3 comprises 15 residues. The V and J ends lost 4 bases and 0 bases, in that order; junction bases with no gene match: 6. CDR3 in DNA: TGCAGCGTTGCCGGACAGGGGTCCATGAACACTGAAGCTTTCTTT. Its translation is CSVAGQGSMNTEAFF.

This clone appeared a few times. The chain employs TRBV4-3 and TRBJ1-5, with D tentatively TRBD1 (6 bases). Germline V gene lookup returns CDR1 LGHNA and CDR2 YSLEER. This CDR3 is built from 14 residues. V was pared by 3 bases and J by 7 bases, with 13 bases between. Here the CDR3 reads CASSHSQGGQPQHF. As DNA, the CDR3 is TGCGCCAGCAGCCACTCACAGGGCGGGCAGCCCCAGCATTTT.

This clone has more than one count but fewer than ten. The V and J genes are TRBV27 and TRBJ2-7; 7 bases agree with TRBD2. The CDR3 runs 15 residues. The germline V gene has CDR1 MNHEY and CDR2 SMNVEV (reference sequence). V lost 2 bases to trimming and J lost 2 bases; unmatched junction nucleotides: 6. The CDR3 nucleotides read TGTGCCAGCAGTTTAGGCGGGAGATGGGCCTACGAGCAGTACTTC. Translation: CASSLGGRWAYEQYF.

The chain couples TRBV5-5 to TRBJ1-3; perhaps TRBD1 as D (5 bases). Germline loops: CDR1 SGHKS, CDR2 YYEKEE (reference sequence). CDR3 size: 16 residues. The V end lost 3 bases, the J end lost 3 bases, and 16 bases lay between the germline ends. The DNA of the CDR3 is TGTGCCAGCAGCTGGGGTCGAAGGGACCTTGGAAACACCATATATTTT. This encodes CASSWGRRDLGNTIYF. The full variable domain, in which reference TRBV5-5 and TRBJ1-3 provide the parts outside the CDR3, is DAGVTQSPTHLIKTRGQQVTLRCSPISGHKSVSWYQQVLGQGPQFIFQYYEKEERGRGNFPDRFSARQFPNYSSELNVNALLLGDSALYLCASSWGRRDLGNTIYFGEGSWLTVV.

This chain uses TRBV11-1 with TRBJ1-1, with D perhaps TRBD1 (5 bases). CDR3 length: 15 residues. The V end was cut by 0 bases, the J end by 2 bases, with 10 bases between. Germline V gene sequence: CDR1 SGHAT, CDR2 FQDESV (reference sequence). The CDR3: CASSLAFQGNTEAFF. The CDR3 DNA follows: TGTGCCAGCAGCTTAGCCTTCCAGGGAAACACTGAAGCTTTCTTT.

V and J are TRBV11-2 and TRBJ2-2; D uncertain. Trimming stripped 11 bases from V and 2 bases from J, with 12 bases between. CDR1 and CDR2 (germline): SGHAT, FQNNGV. The CDR3 has 13 residues. As DNA, the CDR3 is TGTGCCTGGGTTGACACTAACACCGGGGAGCTGTTTTTT. Protein: CAWVDTNTGELFF. The variable domain in full, with the rest retrieved from reference TRBV11-2 and TRBJ2-2, is EAGVAQSPRYKIIEKRQSVAFWCNPISGHATLYWYQQILGQGPKLLIQFQNNGVVDDSQLPKDRFSAERLKGVDSTLKIQPAKLEDSAVYLCAWVDTNTGELFFGEGSRLTVL.

V usage is TRBV28 and J usage is TRBJ2-7; D unresolved. V lost 3 bases and J 5 bases, leaving 11 bases between the germline ends. Germline CDR1 and CDR2: MDHEN and SYDVKM. The CDR3 has 13 residues. The CDR3 loop reads CASSFGPRDEQYF. In nucleotides, the CDR3 is TGTGCCAGCAGTTTCGGCCCACGAGACGAGCAGTACTTC.

The chain joins TRBV12-5 to TRBJ1-5; D is unresolved. CDR1 and CDR2 from the germline V gene are LGHNT and FRNRAP. V shed 2 bases and J shed 9 bases, with 23 bases lying between them. The CDR3 contains 17 residues. CDR3 amino acids: CASGLFRFPGLVRPQHF. In nucleotides, the CDR3 is TGTGCTAGTGGTTTGTTCAGATTCCCGGGATTAGTGCGGCCCCAGCATTTT. Looking up the rest from reference TRBV12-5 and TRBJ1-5 gives the full variable domain: DARVTQTPRHKVTEMGQEVTMRCQPILGHNTVFWYRQTMMQGLELLAYFRNRAPLDDSGMPKDRFSAEMPDATLATLKIQPSEPRDSAVYFCASGLFRFPGLVRPQHFGDGTRLSIL.

The chain combines TRBV7-2 with TRBJ1-2; D is possibly TRBD1 (6 bases). V was clipped by 3 bases and J by 8 bases, with 10 bases between them. Germline V gene data show CDR1 as SGHTA and CDR2 as FQGNSA. The CDR3 runs to 12 residues. The CDR3 reads CASSLMGGGYTF. CDR3 bases: TGTGCCAGCAGCTTGATGGGGGGCGGCTACACCTTC.

In DNA, the CDR3 is TGTGCCAGCAGCCAGATCCGGGACGGATTCTCCTACGAGCAGTACTTC. As protein: CASSQIRDGFSYEQYF. V gene TRBV5-6 combines with J gene TRBJ2-7; D might be TRBD1 or TRBD2, each matching 5 bases. The CDR3 extends over 16 amino acids. Trimming cost V 4 bases and J 0 bases, with 17 bases left between them. Looked up from germline, CDR1 is SGHDT and CDR2 is YYEEEE.

This chain connects TRBV19 to TRBJ2-5, with D possibly being TRBD2 (5 bases). V dropped 5 bases and J dropped 7 bases, with 17 bases sitting between them. Looked up from germline, CDR1 is LNHDA and CDR2 is SQIVND (reference sequence). The CDR3 contains 14 residues. The CDR3 bases are TGTGCCAGTAGTCAACAAGGGAGCTCGGGGACCCAGTACTTC. Its protein is CASSQQGSSGTQYF. The full variable domain, with the rest looked up from reference TRBV19 and TRBJ2-5, is DGGITQSPKYLFRKEGQNVTLSCEQNLNHDAMYWYRQDPGQGLRLIYYSQIVNDFQKGDIAEGYSVSREKKESFPLTVTSAQKNPTAFYLCASSQQGSSGTQYFGPGTRLLVL.

The chain combines TRBV7-2 with TRBJ2-7, with a weak D call TRBD1 (8 bases). The CDR3 extends over 17 amino acids. Germline CDR1 reads SGHTA; CDR2 reads FQGNSA. Trimming left V 1 base short and J 4 bases short, with 20 bases between. The CDR3: CASSLEFVGQGGYEQYF. CDR3 nucleotide sequence: TGTGCCAGCAGCTTAGAGTTTGTAGGACAGGGAGGGTACGAGCAGTACTTC.

The rearrangement joins TRBV30 to TRBJ1-2, with a weak D call TRBD1 (5 bases). The CDR3 runs 13 residues. The germline V gene has CDR1 GTSNPN and CDR2 SVGIG (reference sequence). This CDR3 reads CVNHHGGGYGYTF. For the CDR3, the DNA is TGTGTCAATCACCATGGGGGAGGGTATGGCTACACCTTC.

This chain links TRBV6-5 with TRBJ2-2; possibly TRBD1 or TRBD2 for D (6 bases each). Deletions cut 0 bases from V and 6 bases from J, with 11 bases between. The CDR3 is made up of 15 amino acids. The germline gives CDR1 MNHEY, CDR2 SVGAGI. The chain's CDR3 is CASSYSMEGAGELFF. CDR3 coding DNA: TGTGCCAGCAGTTACTCGATGGAGGGGGCCGGGGAGCTGTTTTTT.

V usage is TRBV30 and J usage is TRBJ2-7; D may correspond to TRBD1 or TRBD2 (5 bases each). This CDR3 region has 11 residues. Germline V gene lookup returns CDR1 GTSNPN and CDR2 SVGIG (reference sequence). The germline V and J ends were trimmed by 5 bases and 2 bases, with 7 bases remaining between them. The CDR3 reads CAWGTTYEQYF. The CDR3 DNA is TGTGCCTGGGGGACCACCTACGAGCAGTACTTC.

A single count supports this clone. The V call is TRBV24-1, the J call TRBJ2-3; 9 bases are a match to TRBD1. J was trimmed by 2 bases and V by 5 bases; bases with no gene match: 7. Germline CDR1 and CDR2: KGHDR and SFDVKD. CDR3 length: 16 amino acids. CDR3 nucleotide sequence: TGTGCCACCAGTGTCGGGGACAGGGCGCTCACAGATACGCAGTATTTT. Residues: CATSVGDRALTDTQYF.

This clone was picked up one time. This rearrangement joins TRBV19 to TRBJ2-2, with TRBD2 matching 7 bases. The germline V gene encodes CDR1 LNHDA and CDR2 SQIVND (reference sequence). J lost 7 bases, V lost 1 base, and 3 bases had no gene match. The CDR3 is made up of 14 amino acids. CDR3 sequence (DNA): TGTGCCAGTAGTATAGGGGAGGGTGGCGGGGAGCTGTTTTTT. Protein sequence: CASSIGEGGGELFF.

This chain links TRBV27 with TRBJ2-3; D possibly corresponds to TRBD2 (5 bases). Germline V gives CDR1 MNHEY, CDR2 SMNVEV (reference sequence). V lost 1 base and J 4 bases, leaving 9 bases between the germline ends. This CDR3 spans 14 amino acids. The CDR3 sequence: CASSLYGRPDTQYF. The CDR3 DNA is TGTGCCAGCAGTTTATATGGGAGACCAGATACGCAGTATTTT.

V gene TRBV25-1 combines with J gene TRBJ1-2; the match to TRBD1 covers 7 bases. The V gene end was trimmed by 0 bases and the J gene end by 8 bases; junction bases not matched to a gene: 9. The CDR3 sequence is 15 residues long. From germline, CDR1 is MGHDK and CDR2 SYGVNS. The CDR3, as DNA: TGTGCCAGCAGTGAATACCCGACAGGGAAGAGGGGCTACACCTTC. Its protein is CASSEYPTGKRGYTF.